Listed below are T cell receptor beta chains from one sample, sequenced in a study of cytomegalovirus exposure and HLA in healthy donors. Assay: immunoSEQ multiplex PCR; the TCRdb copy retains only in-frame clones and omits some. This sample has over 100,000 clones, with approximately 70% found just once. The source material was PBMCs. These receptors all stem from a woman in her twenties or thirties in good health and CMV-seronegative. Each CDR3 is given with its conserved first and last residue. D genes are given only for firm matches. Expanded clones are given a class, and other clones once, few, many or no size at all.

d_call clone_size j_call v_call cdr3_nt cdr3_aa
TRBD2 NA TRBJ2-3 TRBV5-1 TGCGCCAGCAGCACCCGACTAGCGGGGGGCACAGATACGCAGTATTTT CASSTRLAGGTDTQYF
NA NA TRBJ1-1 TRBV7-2 TGTGCCAGCAGCACCCAGGGTGCTTCTGAAGCTTTCTTT CASSTQGASEAFF
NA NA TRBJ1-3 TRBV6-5 TGTGCCAGCAGGGGACTTAGGCTGGACGAAAACACCATATATTTT CASRGLRLDENTIYF
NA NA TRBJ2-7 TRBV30 TGTGCCTGGAGTGCCTTCGGGAGTGAGCGCGAGCAGTACTTC CAWSAFGSEREQYF
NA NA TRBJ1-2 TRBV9 TGTGCCAGCAGGGCGGGGACTTCGGGGGATGGCTACACCTTC CASRAGTSGDGYTF
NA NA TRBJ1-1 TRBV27 TGTGCCAGCAGTTTTTCGGGAGAAGCTTTCTTT CASSFSGEAFF
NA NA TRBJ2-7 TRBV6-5 TGTGCCAGCAGTTACAGAGACAGCTCCTACGAGCAGTACTTC CASSYRDSSYEQYF
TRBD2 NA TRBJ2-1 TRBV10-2 TGCGCCAGCAGTGAACCCAGCGGGGGTATCACCAATGAGCAGTTCTTC CASSEPSGGITNEQFF
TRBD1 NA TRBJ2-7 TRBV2 TGTGCCAGCAGTCGGGACAGGGACCATTCCTACGAGCAGTACTTC CASSRDRDHSYEQYF
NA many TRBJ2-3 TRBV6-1 TGTGCCAGCAGTGAAGCTCTGGGGCAGGGGGGCAAAGATACGCAGTATTTT CASSEALGQGGKDTQYF
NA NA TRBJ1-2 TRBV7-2 TGTGCCAGCAGCTTTTCGCCAGGGTATGGCTACACCTTC CASSFSPGYGYTF
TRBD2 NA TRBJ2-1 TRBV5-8 TGTGCCAGCAGCTTAGCACTAGCGATTATCGGAATATACAATGAGCAGTTCTTC CASSLALAIIGIYNEQFF
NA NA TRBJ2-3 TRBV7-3 TGTGCCAGCAGCACCCCTCCCGGGACGCAGTATTTT CASSTPPGTQYF
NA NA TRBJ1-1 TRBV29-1 TGCAGCGTTGATAAGGGGTTGAACACTGAAGCTTTCTTT CSVDKGLNTEAFF
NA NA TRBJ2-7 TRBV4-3 TGCGCCAGCAGCCAAGCGGACACGAGCTCCTACGAGCAGTACTTC CASSQADTSSYEQYF
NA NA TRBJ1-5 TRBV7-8 TGTGCCAGCAGCTTAGAAACAGGGACGGATCAGCCCCAGCATTTT CASSLETGTDQPQHF
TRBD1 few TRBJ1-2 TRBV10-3 TGTGCCATCAGTACCGACAGGGAACGTGGCTACACCTTC CAISTDRERGYTF
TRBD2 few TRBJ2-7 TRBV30 TGTGCCTGTAACCTAGCGGGAACCTACGAGCAGTACTTC CACNLAGTYEQYF
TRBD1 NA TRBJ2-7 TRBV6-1 TGTGCCAGCCGACCGGGACAGGGGGCCAGTTACGAGCAGTACTTC CASRPGQGASYEQYF
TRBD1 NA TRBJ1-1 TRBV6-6 TGTGCCAGCAGTTACTCAACCGGAGGGGGCGCGCACCACTTT CASSYSTGGGAHHF
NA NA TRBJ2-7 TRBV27 TGTGCCAGCAGTCCGGGAACTTACGAGCAGTACTTC CASSPGTYEQYF
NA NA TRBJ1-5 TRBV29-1 TGCAGCGTTGTTGAACAGGGAGATCAGCCCCAGCATTTT CSVVEQGDQPQHF
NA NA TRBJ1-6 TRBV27 TGTGCCAGCAGTTTACAACGACAGAATTCACCCCTCCACTTT CASSLQRQNSPLHF
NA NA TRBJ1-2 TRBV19 TGTGCCAGTAGTGCCTCAGGGTACGGCTACACCTTC CASSASGYGYTF
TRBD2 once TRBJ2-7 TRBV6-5 TGTGCCAGCAGTCGGGACGGGAGGCTCTACGAGCAGTACTTC CASSRDGRLYEQYF
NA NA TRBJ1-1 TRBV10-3 TGTGCCATCAGTGAGTCGCCGGGGTCTGAAGCTTTCTTT CAISESPGSEAFF
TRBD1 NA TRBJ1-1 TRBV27 TGTGCCAGCAGTTTAACAGGGGCGATGAACACTGAAGCTTTCTTT CASSLTGAMNTEAFF
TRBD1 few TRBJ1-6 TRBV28 TGTGCCAGCAGTCCGAACACAGGGGAATTTCAAATTGATTCACCCCTCCACTTT CASSPNTGEFQIDSPLHF
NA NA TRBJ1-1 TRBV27 TGTGCCAGCAGTTCCTCGCTCGGGAGGGGTTTTGCTGAAGCTTTCTTT CASSSSLGRGFAEAFF
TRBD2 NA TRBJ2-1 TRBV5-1 TGCGCCAGCAGCTTGGTAGCGGGGGGTTATGGGAATGAGCAGTTCTTC CASSLVAGGYGNEQFF
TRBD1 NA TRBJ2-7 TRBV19 TGTGCCAGTAGTAAGACAGGGGAGGACCACGAGCAGTACTTC CASSKTGEDHEQYF